Listed below are T cell receptor beta chains from one sample, sequenced in a study of shared clonotypes between healthy human individuals. Assay: immunoSEQ multiplex PCR; the TCRdb copy retains only in-frame clones and omits some. The repertoire has just over 2,000,000 clones, about 94% of them found once; the top ten carry 1.1%. The sample was naive CD8+ T cells sorted from blood. Receptors originate from a man between 18 and 35 years old in good health. Both conserved end residues are part of each CDR3. Fields, in order: V gene, D gene, clone size, CDR3 length, J gene, CDR3 DNA, CDR3 protein. D genes are given only for firm matches. Only some rows state a clone size, as once, few, many or a class for expanded clones.

>TRBV5-1|TRBD2|.|15|TRBJ2-3
TGCGCCAGCAGCTTGGGGACTAGCGGGACTGATACGCAGTATTTT
CASSLGTSGTDTQYF
>TRBV2|TRBD2|.|19|TRBJ2-2
TGTGCCAGCAGCTCCCCAGCTAGCGGGATCCAATTAAACACCGGGGAGCTGTTTTTT
CASSSPASGIQLNTGELFF
>TRBV11-2|TRBD2|.|17|TRBJ2-1
TGTGCCAGCAGCTTAGTGCCGGGACTAGCGGGGTGGAATGAGCAGTTCTTC
CASSLVPGLAGWNEQFF
>TRBV19|TRBD1|.|14|TRBJ2-7
TGTGCCAGTAGTACGACGACAGGGGACTACGAGCAGTACTTC
CASSTTTGDYEQYF
>TRBV28|.|.|16|TRBJ1-5
TGTGCCAGCAGTTCCGTCGGGACGGCAGCCCCGGGGACCCAGCATTTT
CASSSVGTAAPGTQHF
>TRBV30|.|.|12|TRBJ2-3
TGTGCCTGGAGTGTACTGGCGGCCGACCCGTATTTT
CAWSVLAADPYF
>TRBV9|.|.|14|TRBJ1-3
TGTGCCAGCAGCGCTGGGGGGAGTGGAAACACCATATATTTT
CASSAGGSGNTIYF
>TRBV2|TRBD1|.|11|TRBJ1-2
TGTGCCAGCGGGACAGTCTATGGCTACACCTTC
CASGTVYGYTF
>TRBV27|TRBD1|once|16|TRBJ1-5
TGTGCCAGCAGTTCCTCGACAGGGGAGGTCCATCAGCCCCAGCATTTT
CASSSSTGEVHQPQHF
>TRBV6-4|.|.|16|TRBJ2-2
TGTGCCAGCAGTGACTCTAGGGACGGCCTTACCGGGGAGCTGTTTTTT
CASSDSRDGLTGELFF
>TRBV7-2|TRBD1|.|13|TRBJ2-1
TGTGCCAGCAGCCGGGACAGTTACAATGAGCAGTTCTTC
CASSRDSYNEQFF
>TRBV7-9|.|.|13|TRBJ2-7
TGTGCCAGCAGCTTAGGAGAATCCTACGAGCAGTACTTC
CASSLGESYEQYF
>TRBV4-1|.|.|15|TRBJ2-7
TGCGCCAGCAGCCAAGTATATGGGGGCCAGGGCGAGCAGTACTTC
CASSQVYGGQGEQYF
>TRBV30|.|.|13|TRBJ2-7
TGTGCCGGGGAGGGACATGGCTCCTACGAGCAGTACTTC
CAGEGHGSYEQYF
>TRBV18|.|.|13|TRBJ2-2
TGTGCCAGCTCACCTCCTAGCGCCGGGGAGCTGTTTTTT
CASSPPSAGELFF
>TRBV19|.|once|13|TRBJ2-1
TGTGCCAGTAGTATATCTGCCTACAATGAGCAGTTCTTC
CASSISAYNEQFF
>TRBV30|.|.|13|TRBJ2-5
TGTGCCTGGAGTGTTCTGGGGGTCGAGACCCAGTACTTC
CAWSVLGVETQYF
>TRBV10-3|TRBD1|.|18|TRBJ2-6
TGTGCCATCAGTGAGTCGGGAACAGGGGTTCTCACTAACAACGTCCTGACTTTC
CAISESGTGVLTNNVLTF
>TRBV29-1|TRBD1|.|13|TRBJ1-2
TGCAGCGTCGAATCGGGACAGGGACCTGGCTACACCTTC
CSVESGQGPGYTF
>TRBV27|TRBD2|.|16|TRBJ2-1
TGTGCCAGCAGCAACAGTCGGGGGGACTCCTACAATGAGCAGTTCTTC
CASSNSRGDSYNEQFF
>TRBV5-5|TRBD2|.|15|TRBJ2-7
TGTGCCAGCAGCGTGGGACTAGGGAAGTCCTACGAGCAGTACTTC
CASSVGLGKSYEQYF
>TRBV14|.|.|16|TRBJ2-7
TGTGCCAGCAGCCAAGATTTGGAAGGGATCTCCTACGAGCAGTACTTC
CASSQDLEGISYEQYF
>TRBV7-9|.|.|12|TRBJ2-2
TGTGCCAGCAGCTTAAAGTCCGGGGAGCTGTTTTTT
CASSLKSGELFF
>TRBV5-1|.|.|13|TRBJ2-5
TGCGCCAGCAGCTTGCAGGTCCAAGAGACCCAGTACTTC
CASSLQVQETQYF
>TRBV6-6|.|.|12|TRBJ2-1
TGTGCCAGCAGTCTCATTGACCATGAGCAGTTCTTC
CASSLIDHEQFF
>TRBV10-3|.|.|16|TRBJ1-3
TGTGCCATCAGTGAAACAGTACCTTACTCTGGAAACACCATATATTTT
CAISETVPYSGNTIYF
>TRBV5-6|.|.|12|TRBJ1-1
TGTGCCAGCAGCTTGGCAGGGATGGAAGCTTTCTTT
CASSLAGMEAFF
>TRBV27|.|.|13|TRBJ2-1
TGTGCCAGCAGTATCGCGACAGCGAATGAGCAGTTCTTC
CASSIATANEQFF
>TRBV12-1|.|.|20|TRBJ2-7
TGTGCCAGCAGCTTTGCGCTGAACTTGCCTCCGGACAGTGATAAGGGAGAGCAGTACTTC
CASSFALNLPPDSDKGEQYF
>TRBV28|.|.|13|TRBJ1-1
TGTGCCAGCAGGGTGACTCCAGAGGCTGAAGCTTTCTTT
CASRVTPEAEAFF
>TRBV11-2|.|.|14|TRBJ2-1
TGTGCCAGCAGCGGGCTAGGGGCCTACAATGAGCAGTTCTTC
CASSGLGAYNEQFF
>TRBV5-1|TRBD2|.|18|TRBJ2-1
TGCGCCAGCAGCTTACGACTAGCGGGACCCCTCGGATACAATGAGCAGTTCTTC
CASSLRLAGPLGYNEQFF
>TRBV9|TRBD1|.|14|TRBJ2-1
TGTGCCAGCAGCCAATACAATACAGGGGCGGGGCAGTTCTTC
CASSQYNTGAGQFF
>TRBV19|.|.|15|TRBJ2-1
TGTGCCAGTAGTATATCTGAGGGTAGGGGCAATGAGCAGTTCTTC
CASSISEGRGNEQFF
>TRBV4-3|TRBD1|.|20|TRBJ2-2
TGCGCCAGCAGCCAGCGCAGCGGGACAGGGTATACCTTAAACACCGGGGAGCTGTTTTTT
CASSQRSGTGYTLNTGELFF
>TRBV4-3|.|.|15|TRBJ2-5
TGCGCCAGCAGCCAAGATGGAGGTTTCCAAGAGACCCAGTACTTC
CASSQDGGFQETQYF
>TRBV5-1|.|.|14|TRBJ1-2
TGCGCCAGCAGCCCAACTACAGGGCCAGGTGGCTACACCTTC
CASSPTTGPGGYTF
>TRBV9|TRBD2|.|14|TRBJ2-7
TGTGCCAGCTCTAGCGGGGGGTCCTCCTACGAGCAGTACTTC
CASSSGGSSYEQYF
>TRBV7-9|.|few|12|TRBJ1-6
TGTGCCAGCAGCTCAGGGACTTCACCCCTCCACTTT
CASSSGTSPLHF
>TRBV5-5|TRBD1|.|17|TRBJ1-3
TGTGCCAGCAGCTGGGAGGGACAGGCGTACTCTGGAAACACCATATATTTT
CASSWEGQAYSGNTIYF
>TRBV4-3|TRBD2|.|16|TRBJ2-3
TGCGCCAGCAGCCAAGGGGTAGAGCGGGAGTGGAATACGCAGTATTTT
CASSQGVEREWNTQYF
>TRBV4-1|TRBD1|few|15|TRBJ1-5
TGCGCCAGCAGCCAAGGGACAGGGCTCAATCAGCCCCAGCATTTT
CASSQGTGLNQPQHF
>TRBV5-4|.|.|13|TRBJ2-3
TGTGCCAGCAGCTTGGGTCGCTGGGATACGCAGTATTTT
CASSLGRWDTQYF
>TRBV9|.|.|18|TRBJ1-3
TGTGCCAGCAGCGATACCAGAAACGGCGGGATCTCTGGAAACACCATATATTTT
CASSDTRNGGISGNTIYF
>TRBV19|.|.|15|TRBJ2-3
TGTGCCAGTAGTATAAGGGCAGACGCCAGAGATACGCAGTATTTT
CASSIRADARDTQYF
>TRBV9|.|.|12|TRBJ2-5
TGTGCCAGCAGCGAACTGCGGGAGACCCAGTACTTC
CASSELRETQYF